This T cell receptor (beta chain) was documented in a study of cytomegalovirus exposure and HLA in healthy donors. The CDR3 sequence is 15 residues long. The ends lost 6 bases at V and 9 bases at J; junction bases unmatched: 9. Germline V gene sequence: CDR1 MDHEN, CDR2 SYDVKM. Profiled with immunoSEQ multiplex PCR; TCRdb holds only in-frame clones, not every one. Of 250,000 to 350,000 clones detected, around 89% appear once; the ten largest clones hold 0.92%. This TCR was sampled from a young woman in good health and CMV-seronegative. The sample consisted of PBMCs. The chain uses TRBV28 and TRBJ1-6, with 9 bases aligning to TRBD1. The CDR3 coding sequence is TGTGCCAGCAGCCCTGTTGCGGACAGGGGTTCACCCCTCCACTTT. It is translated as CASSPVADRGSPLHF.